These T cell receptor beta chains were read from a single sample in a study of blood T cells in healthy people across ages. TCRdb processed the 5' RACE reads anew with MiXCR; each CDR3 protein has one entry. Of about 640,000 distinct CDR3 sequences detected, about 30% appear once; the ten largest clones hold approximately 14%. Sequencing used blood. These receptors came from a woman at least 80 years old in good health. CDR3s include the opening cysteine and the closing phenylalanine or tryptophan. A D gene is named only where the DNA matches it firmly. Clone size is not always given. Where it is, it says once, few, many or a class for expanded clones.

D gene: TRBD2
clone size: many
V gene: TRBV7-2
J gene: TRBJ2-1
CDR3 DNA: TGTGCCAGCAGCTTAATGTCTAGCGGGGGCAATGAGCAGTTCTTC
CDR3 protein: CASSLMSSGGNEQFF

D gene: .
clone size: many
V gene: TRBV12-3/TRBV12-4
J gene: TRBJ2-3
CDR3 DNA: TGTGCCAGCAGTTTGTCCGCCAAAGATACGCAGTATTTT
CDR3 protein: CASSLSAKDTQYF

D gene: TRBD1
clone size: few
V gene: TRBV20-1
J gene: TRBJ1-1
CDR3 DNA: TGCAGTGCTCCACGGACAGGGGAGAACACTGAAGCTTTCTTT
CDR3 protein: CSAPRTGENTEAFF

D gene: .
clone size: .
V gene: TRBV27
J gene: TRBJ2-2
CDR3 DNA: TGTGCCAGCAGGCGGGTCGCCACCGGGGAGCTGTTTTTT
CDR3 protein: CASRRVATGELFF

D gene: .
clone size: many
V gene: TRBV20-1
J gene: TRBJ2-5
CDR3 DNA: TGCAGTGCTAGCGGCGGGCCTAACCAAGAGACCCAGTACTTC
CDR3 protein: CSASGGPNQETQYF

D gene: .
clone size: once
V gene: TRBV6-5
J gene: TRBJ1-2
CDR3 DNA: TGTGCCAGCAGCTTTACGGAGGGTTACGGCTACACCTTC
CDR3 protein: CASSFTEGYGYTF

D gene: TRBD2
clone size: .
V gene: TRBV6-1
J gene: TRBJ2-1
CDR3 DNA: TGTGCCAGCAGTGAACGGGGGGGCCGCGGTGAGCAGTTCTTC
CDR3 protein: CASSERGGRGEQFF

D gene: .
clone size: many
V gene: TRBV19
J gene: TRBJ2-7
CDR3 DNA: TGTGCCAGTAGTATGAACGGACAGTGGCAACACGAGCAGTACTTC
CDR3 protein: CASSMNGQWQHEQYF

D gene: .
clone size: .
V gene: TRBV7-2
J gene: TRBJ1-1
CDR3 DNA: TGTGCCGGCAGCTTATACAAGGGGGTAAACACTGAAGCTTTCTTT
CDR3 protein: CAGSLYKGVNTEAFF

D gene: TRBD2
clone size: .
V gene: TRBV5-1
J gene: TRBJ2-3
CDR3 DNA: TGCGCCAGCAGCTTACGGTCTAGCGGAGGAACTAGCACAGATACGCAGTATTTT
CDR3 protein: CASSLRSSGGTSTDTQYF

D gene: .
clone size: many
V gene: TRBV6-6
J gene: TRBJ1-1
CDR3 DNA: TGTGCCAGCAGTTATTCGGGTATCCCTGAAGCTTTCTTT
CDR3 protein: CASSYSGIPEAFF

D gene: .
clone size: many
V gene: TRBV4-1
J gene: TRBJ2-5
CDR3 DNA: TGCGCCAGCAGCCGGCCGGGACCGCTCCAAGAGACCCAGTACTTC
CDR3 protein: CASSRPGPLQETQYF

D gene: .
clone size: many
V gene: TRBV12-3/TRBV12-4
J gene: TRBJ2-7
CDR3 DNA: TGTGCCAGCAACTCTAAGGTGTACGAGCAGTACTTC
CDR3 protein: CASNSKVYEQYF

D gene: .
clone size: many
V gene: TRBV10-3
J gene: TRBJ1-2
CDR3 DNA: TGTGCCATCAGTGAGATTGGGGGAGGCTACACCTTC
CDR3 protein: CAISEIGGGYTF

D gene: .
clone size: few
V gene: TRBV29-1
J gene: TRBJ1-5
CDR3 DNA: TGCAGCGTTGGTCATCAGCCCCAGCATTTT
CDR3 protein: CSVGHQPQHF

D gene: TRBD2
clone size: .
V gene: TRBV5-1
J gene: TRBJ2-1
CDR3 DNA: TGCGCCAGCAGCTTGGGCGGGAGGGACAATGAGCAGTTCTTC
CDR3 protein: CASSLGGRDNEQFF

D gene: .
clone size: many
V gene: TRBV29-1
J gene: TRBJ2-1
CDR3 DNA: TGCAGCGTTGATAGGCCAGCCAGCAGGGAGCAGTTCTTC
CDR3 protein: CSVDRPASREQFF

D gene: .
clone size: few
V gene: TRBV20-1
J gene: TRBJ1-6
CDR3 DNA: TGCAGTGCTCCAGGGCGCGAAGCTTCACCCCTCCACTTT
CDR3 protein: CSAPGREASPLHF

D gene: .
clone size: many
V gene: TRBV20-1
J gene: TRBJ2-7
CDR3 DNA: TGCAGTGCTAAGGACAGCTACGAGCAGTACTTC
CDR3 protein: CSAKDSYEQYF